A single sample is the source of the 26 T cell receptor beta chains below, sequenced in a study of cytomegalovirus exposure and HLA in healthy donors. Both 60 Vbeta primers and 13 Jbeta primers went into the PCR. The assay was immunoSEQ multiplex PCR, and TCRdb's table has in-frame clones only and misses some. The sample lists 150,000 to 180,000 clones, around 70% seen once, with roughly 2.2% in the top ten. The sample comprised PBMCs. The source is a man between 25 and 39 years old in good health and CMV-seronegative.

The CDR3 DNA sequence: TGTGCCAGCTCATTGCGGGCGGACCAAGAGACCCAGTACTTC. It translates to CASSLRADQETQYF. The gene calls are TRBV5-4 and TRBJ2-5; tentative D call: TRBD2 (5 bases). Trimming pared 7 bases from V and 0 bases from J, leaving 13 bases between. The CDR3 consists of 14 residues. CDR1 SGHNT and CDR2 YYREEE come from the germline V gene (reference sequence).

Concerning this clone itself: The junction does not match germline at one end; this may be a read error. This rearrangement joins TRBV5-1 to TRBJ2-7, with D maybe TRBD1 (6 bases). CDR1 and CDR2 from the germline V gene are SGHRS and YFSETQ. This CDR3 has 13 amino acids. The CDR3 region is CASSSGQSYGQYF. In DNA, the CDR3 is TGCGCCAGCAGCTCGGGACAAAGCTACGGGCAGTACTTC. Based on the CDR3 plus reference TRBV5-1 and TRBJ2-7, the full variable domain is KAGVTQTPRYLIKTRGQQVTLSCSPISGHRSVSWYQQTPGQGLQFLFEYFSETQRNKGNFPGRFSGRQFSNSRSEMNVSTLELGDSALYLCASSSGQSYGQYFGPGTRLTVT.

This clone appeared once. This sequence joins TRBV5-6 and TRBJ2-5; possible D gene TRBD1, 7 bases. This CDR3 is 14 amino acids long. The V and J ends lost 3 bases and 11 bases respectively, with 20 bases between them. Germline CDR1 is SGHDT and CDR2 is YYEEEE. CDR3 region: CASSSLLDRAGQYF. CDR3 nucleotides: TGTGCCAGCAGCTCTCTCCTAGACAGGGCGGGGCAGTACTTC. The whole variable domain, filled in from reference TRBV5-6 and TRBJ2-5, reads DAGVTQSPTHLIKTRGQQVTLRCSPKSGHDTVSWYQQALGQGPQFIFQYYEEEERQRGNFPDRFSGHQFPNYSSELNVNALLLGDSALYLCASSSLLDRAGQYFGPGTRLLVL.

CDR3 in amino acids: CAISPAGGWNTGELFF. CDR3 DNA sequence: TGTGCCATCAGTCCCGCGGGGGGCTGGAACACCGGGGAGCTGTTTTTT. The V gene is TRBV10-3, the J gene TRBJ2-2; 8 bases are a match to TRBD2. Germline CDR1 ENHRY, CDR2 SYGVKD. The length of the CDR3 is 16 residues. The ends lost 5 bases at V and 1 base at J; junction bases unmatched: 6.

The V call is TRBV6-5, the J call TRBJ1-1; tentative D call: TRBD1 (6 bases). This CDR3 is 13 amino acids long. The V end lost 10 bases, the J end lost 3 bases, and 15 bases lay between the germline ends. Per germline, CDR1 MNHEY and CDR2 SVGAGI. The CDR3 loop is CATLARGDTEAFF. In DNA, the CDR3 is TGTGCCACCCTGGCCAGGGGAGACACTGAAGCTTTCTTT.

The CDR3 protein is CASSPRDKYTGELFF. CDR3 sequence (DNA): TGTGCCAGCAGCCCTCGGGACAAATACACCGGGGAGCTGTTTTTT. The chain has TRBV14 and TRBJ2-2, with D perhaps matching TRBD1 (6 bases). The germline V gene encodes CDR1 SGHDN and CDR2 FVKESK. The CDR3 length is 15 residues. V was trimmed by 4 bases and J by 3 bases, leaving 12 bases between them.

This CDR3 reads CASSLGAQETQYF. DNA of the CDR3: TGTGCCAGCAGCTTAGGAGCCCAAGAGACCCAGTACTTC. The J gene is TRBJ2-5, the V gene TRBV11-3; D call uncertain. Per the germline V gene, CDR1 is SGHNT and CDR2 is YENEEA. The CDR3 spans 13 residues. With 1 base removed from V and 1 base from J, the gap between germline ends came to 4 bases.

The CDR3 coding sequence is TGTGCCAGCAGTTTGGCCGACTCAATAGCCAAAAACATTCAGTACTTC. This encodes CASSLADSIAKNIQYF. The chain links TRBV28 to TRBJ2-4, with D unclear. V lost 3 bases to trimming and J lost 0 bases, with 12 bases between them. This CDR3 region has 16 residues. The germline V gene encodes CDR1 MDHEN and CDR2 SYDVKM.

This clone was seen a handful of times. This sequence joins TRBV13 and TRBJ1-1; no firm D call. Germline CDR1 PRHDT, CDR2 FYEKMQ (reference sequence). This CDR3 contains 15 residues. V lost 0 bases and J lost 0, with 8 bases in between. CDR3: CASSLGGAMNTEAFF. The CDR3 nucleotides read TGTGCCAGCAGCTTAGGTGGAGCCATGAACACTGAAGCTTTCTTT.

This clone showed up just a few times. V and J are TRBV19 and TRBJ1-5, with TRBD1 identical over 7 bases. With 4 bases clipped from V and 7 bases from J, the junction kept 13 bases outside the gene matches. The V gene's germline CDR1 is LNHDA and CDR2 SQIVND (reference sequence). The CDR3 loop spans 16 amino acids. Written as DNA, the CDR3 is TGTGCCAGTAGTAGCATCCTACAGGGGTCCCGGCAGCCCCAGCATTTT. This encodes CASSSILQGSRQPQHF.

The chain uses TRBV30 and TRBJ1-1, with 7 bases aligning to TRBD1. Germline V gives CDR1 GTSNPN, CDR2 SVGIG (reference sequence). Germline trimming cut 5 bases from V and 4 bases from J; bases unmatched to any gene: 13. This CDR3 contains 15 residues. CDR3 coding DNA: TGTGCCTGGCGGGGGAAACAGGGGCGGATCACTGAAGCTTTCTTT. This sequence encodes CAWRGKQGRITEAFF.

The chain couples TRBV28 to TRBJ2-5, with TRBD1 matching 10 bases. V was pared by 3 bases and J by 1 base, with 2 bases of the junction left unmatched. Per the germline V gene, CDR1 is MDHEN and CDR2 is SYDVKM. The CDR3 runs to 15 residues. This CDR3 reads CASSFRDRGQETQYF. The CDR3 DNA reads TGTGCCAGCAGTTTCAGGGACAGGGGCCAAGAGACCCAGTACTTC.

This chain uses TRBV18 with TRBJ1-5; 8 nucleotides line up with TRBD1. The V gene end was trimmed by 3 bases and the J gene end by 5 bases; junction bases not matched to a gene: 6. Germline values: CDR1 KGHSH, CDR2 LQKENI. The CDR3 sequence is 15 residues long. CDR3 bases: TGTGCCAGCTCACCGGGCTTGACAGGGGATCAGCCCCAGCATTTT. This codes for CASSPGLTGDQPQHF.

The V call is TRBV4-2, the J call TRBJ2-2, with D perhaps matching TRBD2 (5 bases). Trimming removed 0 bases from V and 5 bases from J, with 10 bases in between. The CDR3 spans 15 residues. Germline V lookup: CDR1 LGHNA, CDR2 YNFKEQ. CDR3 sequence (DNA): TGTGCCAGCAGCCAAGAAAGCATAGCGACCGGGGAGCTGTTTTTT. The encoded protein is CASSQESIATGELFF.

The chain recombines TRBV9 with TRBJ2-3; D call uncertain. This CDR3 has 13 residues. Trimming cost V 0 bases and J 9 bases, with 11 bases left between them. Germline V gene lookup returns CDR1 SGDLS and CDR2 YYNGEE. CDR3 nucleotide sequence: TGTGCCAGCAGCGTAGTTACAGAAGCCACGCAGTATTTT. Residues: CASSVVTEATQYF.

The chain combines TRBV5-1 with TRBJ2-7, with 10 bases aligning to TRBD1. The length of the CDR3 is 14 residues. CDR1 is SGHRS, CDR2 YFSETQ, per germline. Trimming took 0 bases from V and 6 from J; bases not matched to a gene: 3. CDR3 residues: CASSLGQGAIEQYF. The CDR3 bases are TGCGCCAGCAGCTTGGGACAGGGGGCGATCGAGCAGTACTTC.

A single count supports this clone. A read error may produce the germline difference seen at one junction end. The chain links TRBV7-7 to TRBJ2-1; TRBD1 might be the D (6 bases). CDR3 size: 13 residues. Germline CDR1 SSHAT, CDR2 FNYEAQ (reference sequence). The CDR3 reads CASSPNRANEQFF. The CDR3 region has the DNA TGTGCTAGCAGTCCCAACAGGGCCAATGAGCAGTTCTTC.

This chain links TRBV5-6 with TRBJ1-1, with D possibly TRBD1 on 5 matching bases. The V end lost 2 bases, the J end lost 1 base, and 9 bases lay between the germline ends. This CDR3 is 14 amino acids long. Germline V CDR1 and CDR2: SGHDT, YYEEEE. The CDR3 DNA follows: TGTGCCAGCAGCTTAACAGGCCCGAACACTGAAGCTTTCTTT. Translated: CASSLTGPNTEAFF.

This sequence joins TRBV10-3 and TRBJ1-1; no clear D gene. V lost 3 bases to trimming and J lost 5 bases, with 13 bases between them. The CDR3 is made up of 14 amino acids. Germline lookup yields CDR1 ENHRY and CDR2 SYGVKD. The CDR3 sequence: CAISDPGGRTEAFF. CDR3 coding DNA: TGTGCCATCAGTGACCCGGGTGGTCGGACTGAAGCTTTCTTT.

This rearrangement joins TRBV2 to TRBJ1-4; tentative D call: TRBD1 (6 bases). CDR1 and CDR2 (germline): SNHLY, FYNNEI. Trimming pared 6 bases from V and 0 bases from J, leaving 14 bases between. The CDR3 contains 16 residues. CDR3 nucleotides: TGTGCCAGCAGAGACGACAGGCCCGCAACTAATGAAAAACTGTTTTTT. The encoded protein is CASRDDRPATNEKLFF.

This sequence joins TRBV27 and TRBJ2-7; D possibly corresponds to TRBD1 (6 bases). The CDR3 runs to 13 residues. Per germline, CDR1 MNHEY and CDR2 SMNVEV (reference sequence). V was trimmed by 6 bases and J by 4 bases, leaving 13 bases between them. The CDR3 nucleotides read TGTGCCAGCAGCATAGGGGGTACGTACGAGCAGTACTTC. Translated, it gives CASSIGGTYEQYF.

The chain uses TRBV29-1 and TRBJ2-7, with 7 bases fitting TRBD1. V shed 6 bases and J 3 bases; nucleotides not matched to a gene: 5. This CDR3 has 12 residues. CDR1 is SQVTM and CDR2 is ANQGSEA in the germline V gene. CDR3 loop: CSVLGGGYEQYF. CDR3 DNA sequence: TGCAGCGTCCTAGGGGGCGGCTACGAGCAGTACTTC.

CDR3 nucleotides: TGTGCCAGCAGGGAACATACAGGGATCCAAGAGACCCAGTACTTC. Translation: CASREHTGIQETQYF. The chain recombines TRBV6-5 with TRBJ2-5, with D possibly matching TRBD1 (6 bases). Trimming removed 6 bases at V and 1 base at J, with 15 bases between. Germline V gene sequence: CDR1 MNHEY, CDR2 SVGAGI. This CDR3 has 15 amino acids.

The gene calls are TRBV2 and TRBJ1-5, with 7 bases matching TRBD1. V was clipped by 2 bases and J by 4 bases; unmatched bases: 5. The V gene's germline CDR1 is SNHLY and CDR2 FYNNEI. The CDR3 runs 15 residues. The CDR3 coding sequence is TGTGCCAGCAGTGAACTGGCAGGGGGAAATCAGCCCCAGCATTTT. Translation gives CASSELAGGNQPQHF.

This clone came up a few times. The rearrangement uses TRBV7-8 and TRBJ2-1; D gene uncertain. V lost 5 bases and J 1 base, leaving 3 bases between the germline ends. The CDR3 spans 12 residues. Germline CDR1 is SGHVS and CDR2 is FQNEAQ. CDR3 in amino acids: CASSPSYNEQFF. CDR3 coding DNA: TGTGCCAGCAGCCCTTCCTACAATGAGCAGTTCTTC.

The table lists this clone with a count of one. The chain employs TRBV28 and TRBJ2-7; 7 positions agree with TRBD1. The CDR3 totals 14 residues. Germline V lookup: CDR1 MDHEN, CDR2 SYDVKM. With 5 bases clipped from V and 2 bases from J, the junction kept 6 bases outside the gene matches. This CDR3 is CASSAGQVTYEQYF. Written as DNA, the CDR3 is TGTGCCAGCAGTGCCGGACAGGTCACCTACGAGCAGTACTTC.